One and the same sample provided the 13 T cell receptor beta chains below, sequenced in a study of identical twins. TCRdb redid the calling of the 5' RACE reads with MiXCR, one entry per CDR3 protein. The table records around 100,000 distinct CDR3 sequences, less than 6.5% of them present only once. The sample consisted of memory T cells sorted from blood. Receptor source: a woman aged 50 to 60 in good health.

To note about this clonotype: With a much larger clone just one base away, this may be a read error. V gene TRBV6-2 or TRBV6-3 combines with J gene TRBJ2-5, with TRBD2 matching over 9 bases. This CDR3 has 14 residues. J lost 9 bases, V lost 4 bases, and 9 bases had no gene match. Germline CDR1 is MNHEY and CDR2 is SVGEGT. This CDR3 is CASSFTGTSSSQYF. The CDR3 DNA is TGTGCCAGCAGTTTCACCGGGACTAGCAGTTCCCAGTACTTC.

This clonotype was counted at least ten times. DNA of the CDR3: TGTGCCAGCAGTCCCCCTGGGAACTATGGCTACACCTTC. Protein: CASSPPGNYGYTF. This chain joins TRBV27 and TRBJ1-2; no firm D call. V gave up 5 bases and J gave up 2 bases, with 9 bases separating them. Per the germline V gene, CDR1 is MNHEY and CDR2 is SMNVEV (reference sequence). The CDR3 has 13 amino acids.

This clonotype was seen only a few times. The chain couples TRBV20-1 to TRBJ1-4, with a tentative D call TRBD1 (6 bases). This CDR3 is built from 13 residues. Trimming took 5 bases from V and 1 from J, leaving 8 bases between them. CDR1 DFQATT and CDR2 SNEGSKA come from the germline V gene (reference sequence). CDR3 nucleotides: TGCAGTGCTTCAGGGGAAACTAATGAAAAACTGTTTTTT. Amino acids: CSASGETNEKLFF.

For this clonotype: With a much larger clone just one base away, this may be a read error. The chain employs TRBV20-1 and TRBJ2-4; D gene ambiguous. CDR1 is DFQATT, CDR2 SNEGSKA, per germline (reference sequence). V was pared by 6 bases and J by 3 bases, with 15 bases between. CDR3 length: 14 residues. CDR3 region: CSADDAMDKNIQYF. CDR3 nucleotide sequence: TGCAGTGCCGATGATGCTATGGACAAAAACATTCAGTACTTC.

DNA for the CDR3: TGTGCCAGCAGATATGGACAGGACAATGAGCAGTTCTTC. This sequence encodes CASRYGQDNEQFF. J is TRBJ2-1 and V is TRBV6-1; 7 positions agree with TRBD1. V lost 6 bases to trimming and J lost 5 bases; unmatched junction nucleotides: 4. Germline-derived CDR1 and CDR2 are MNHNS and SASEGT. The CDR3 has 13 amino acids.

This clonotype was counted ten times or more. This chain joins TRBV12-3 or TRBV12-4 and TRBJ2-1; the D gene could be TRBD1 or TRBD2 (5 bases each). V shed 3 bases and J shed 6 bases, with 9 bases lying between them. The CDR3 covers 13 residues. CDR3: CASSFGTLNEQFF. CDR3 coding DNA: TGTGCCAGCAGTTTCGGGACCCTCAATGAGCAGTTCTTC.

The table lists this clonotype with many counts. V usage is TRBV12-3 or TRBV12-4 and J usage is TRBJ2-5, with a tentative D call TRBD2 (6 bases). The V end lost 3 bases, the J end lost 6 bases, and 14 bases lay between the germline ends. The CDR3 is 14 amino acids. CDR3 bases: TGTGCCAGCAGTTTCGGGACTTCCCCGAAGACCCAGTACTTC. It specifies CASSFGTSPKTQYF.

The chain joins TRBV12-3 or TRBV12-4 to TRBJ2-1; 7 nucleotides align to TRBD1. CDR3 length: 16 amino acids. The trim removed 0 bases at V and 3 bases at J, leaving 5 bases unmatched. As DNA, the CDR3 is TGTGCCAGCAGTTTAGCCCGACAGGGTGGCTACAATGAGCAGTTCTTC. The encoded protein is CASSLARQGGYNEQFF.

The table lists this clonotype with many counts. This chain joins TRBV7-6 and TRBJ2-7; D gene uncertain. The CDR3 length is 11 residues. V shed 1 base and J shed 7 bases, with 5 bases lying between them. Per germline, CDR1 SGHVS and CDR2 FNYEAQ. This CDR3 is CASSLGTEQYF. As DNA, the CDR3 is TGTGCCAGCAGCTTAGGGACGGAGCAGTACTTC.

In its sample, this clonotype was seen many times. The genes are TRBV12-3 or TRBV12-4 and TRBJ1-1, with 7 positions matching TRBD1. This CDR3 has 18 residues. V trimming: 6 bases; J trimming: 4 bases; junction bases outside the gene matches: 20. DNA of the CDR3: TGTGCCAGCAGCCGCGAGACAGGGAAGAGGGCGAAGGTCACTGAAGCTTTCTTT. Encoded protein: CASSRETGKRAKVTEAFF.

This clonotype was detected many times. V usage is TRBV5-1 and J usage is TRBJ1-2, with 8 bases matching TRBD1. The CDR3 extends over 14 amino acids. Germline trimming cut 5 bases from V and 4 bases from J; bases unmatched to any gene: 7. CDR1 and CDR2 from the germline V gene are SGHRS and YFSETQ. The CDR3 protein is CASRVTGDGYGYTF. CDR3 DNA sequence: TGCGCCAGCAGGGTGACAGGGGACGGCTATGGCTACACCTTC.

This clonotype was counted ten times or more. The V gene is TRBV12-3 or TRBV12-4, the J gene TRBJ2-1, with D perhaps matching TRBD1 (5 bases). The CDR3 is 13 amino acids. V lost 3 bases and J lost 4, with 7 bases in between. CDR3 sequence: CASSLTAYNEQFF. The CDR3 nucleotides read TGTGCCAGCAGTTTGACAGCGTACAATGAGCAGTTCTTC.

Only a few counts were recorded for this clonotype. V gene TRBV10-2 combines with J gene TRBJ2-7; TRBD1 matches 11 bases. The CDR3 length is 19 residues. Trimming removed 3 bases from V and 2 bases from J; junction bases left unmatched: 15. Per germline, CDR1 WSHSY and CDR2 SAAADI. The CDR3 DNA follows: TGCGCCAGCAGTGATCAACCCGGGACAGGGGGGATGAAAGCCTACGAGCAGTACTTC. Amino acid sequence: CASSDQPGTGGMKAYEQYF.